Each of the 3 T cell receptor beta chains below was sequenced from the same sample in a study of blood T cell repertoires in COVID-19. Repertoires were generated with immunoSEQ multiplex PCR, while TCRdb's copy carries only in-frame clones and drops some. The top ten clones hold over 4% of a sample with about 150,000 clones, 65% to 85% of them seen once. The specimen sequenced was PBMCs or T cells enriched from blood (not recorded which). The receptors come from a man between 70 and 80 years old who had been exposed to COVID-19.

The chain combines TRBV5-4 with TRBJ2-3; TRBD1 matches at 9 bases. This CDR3 is 15 amino acids long. V lost 2 bases and J lost 3; bases outside the gene matches: 4. CDR1 SGHNT and CDR2 YYREEE come from the germline V gene (reference sequence). The CDR3 is CASSFRDRVTDTQYF. The CDR3 DNA reads TGTGCCAGCAGCTTCCGGGACAGGGTAACAGATACGCAGTATTTT.

This chain links TRBV7-8 with TRBJ1-4; D perhaps matches TRBD1 (5 bases). Germline V lookup: CDR1 SGHVS, CDR2 FQNEAQ. The CDR3 is made up of 16 amino acids. The V gene lost 1 base and the J gene lost 4 bases, with 13 bases spanning the gap. The CDR3 region has the DNA TGTGCCAGCAGCTTAGTATCAGGGTTCTTTAATGAAAAACTGTTTTTT. Translated, it gives CASSLVSGFFNEKLFF.

The rearrangement uses TRBV6-2 or TRBV6-3 and TRBJ2-1, with D possibly being TRBD2 (5 bases). CDR1 MNHEY and CDR2 SVGEGT come from the germline V gene. V lost 6 bases and J lost 0, with 9 bases in between. The CDR3 loop spans 14 amino acids. In DNA, the CDR3 is TGTGCCAGCAGCGAGGACTTCTCCTACAATGAGCAGTTCTTC. Translated, it gives CASSEDFSYNEQFF.